This T cell receptor beta chain was identified in a study of T-cell memory formation after mild COVID-19. V lost 4 bases and J lost 3, with 15 bases in between. Germline assignment: CDR1 MGHRA and CDR2 YSYEKL. The CDR3 contains 15 residues. Study-wide results and caveats: Memory cells collected pre-infection included some clones that later responded, suggesting cross-reactive memory joined.

On this clonotype itself: What it recognizes is unknown.

TCRdb re-derived calls from the 5' RACE reads in MiXCR, one entry per CDR3 protein. This table holds roughly 120,000 distinct CDR3 sequences, about 24% found once. The source of this sequence is a man aged 18 to 30 who had mild COVID-19 (a few samples of this study predate the infection). Cell type and time point are not known. The chain carries TRBV4-1 and TRBJ1-1; maybe TRBD1 (6 bases). The sample comprised PBMCs or a T cell subset sorted from them (not recorded which). CDR3 bases: TGCGCCAGCAGCCTTACAGGGTCCCTCGACACTGAAGCTTTCTTT. Encoded protein: CASSLTGSLDTEAFF.